Below, one T cell receptor beta chain is given with its context. The antigen is not known. The table came from immunoSEQ multiplex PCR; TCRdb's copy has only in-frame clones and leaves some out. The table includes fewer than 150,000 clones, roughly 84% detected once. It was second doses at about 4 or about 12 weeks that were pooled. This sample was included in a study of T cell responses to AZD1222 COVID-19 vaccine. Findings and caveats of the study: Clonal diversity may have been underestimated, and the donors were mostly white British, with more females than males. Recipients of two AZD1222 doses showed rising Spike-specific TCR breadth and depth. Only a handful of AZD1222 recipients, more than 5 in all, had baseline seropositivity.

The CDR3 is 16 residues long. The specimen comprised peripheral blood, sampled 28 days after the second AZD1222 dose. The gene calls are TRBV21-1 and TRBJ1-5; TRBD1 was called by the table and not checked on the DNA. TRBV21-1 is designated a pseudogene. This TCR came from an adult who received the AZD1222 COVID-19 vaccine. Here the CDR3 DNA reads TGTGCCAGCAGCAAAGTGGACAGCTTTAGCAATCAGCCCCAGCATTTT. It translates to CASSKVDSFSNQPQHF.